These T cell receptor beta chains were read from a single sample in a study of blood T cells in healthy people across ages. TCRdb reanalysed the 5' RACE reads using MiXCR and keeps one entry per CDR3 protein. The sample gives 1.5 million to 2 million distinct CDR3 sequences, 28% of which show up once; 7.7% is in the top ten. Sequencing was done on a sample of blood. These receptors all come from a woman aged 25 to 39 in good health. CDR3s include the opening cysteine and the closing phenylalanine or tryptophan. The D gene is left open where the match is weak. Expanded clones are given a class, and other clones once, few, many or no size at all.

cdr3_nt cdr3_aa v_call clone_size j_call d_call
TGTGCCAGCACTCGGACAGGCCGGAGCTCCTATAATTCACCCCTCCACTTT CASTRTGRSSYNSPLHF TRBV6-1 - TRBJ1-6 TRBD1
TGTGCCAGCAGAAAAATTCCGGGACAAAGCACAGATACGCAGTATTTT CASRKIPGQSTDTQYF TRBV6-2/TRBV6-3 few TRBJ2-3 -
TGTGCCAGTAGTGTCGGCCAGGTCCGGAACTCGAACACCGGGGAGCTGTTTTTT CASSVGQVRNSNTGELFF TRBV19 - TRBJ2-2 -
TGTGCCAGCAGCCCCCGCTGGACAGGGGCTAGCTCTGGAAACACCATATATTTT CASSPRWTGASSGNTIYF TRBV7-8 - TRBJ1-3 TRBD1
TGTGCCAGCAGTAGGGTGGGCCCCCGAAGAAATGAAAAACTGTTTTTT CASSRVGPRRNEKLFF TRBV12-3/TRBV12-4 - TRBJ1-4 -
TGCGCCAGCAGCTTGGGAGGCTCGGAAAACACCATATATTTT CASSLGGSENTIYF TRBV5-1 - TRBJ1-3 -
TGTGCCTGGAGGAGTATCGTGGATTCCTTGGAGACCCAGTACTTC CAWRSIVDSLETQYF TRBV30 - TRBJ2-5 -
TGTGCCAGCAGTAATCGAGACAGGGGTAACGACTACACCTTC CASSNRDRGNDYTF TRBV2 - TRBJ1-2 TRBD1
TGTGCCAGCAGTTTCTCGACACGCACCACCTACGAGCAGTACTTC CASSFSTRTTYEQYF TRBV12-3/TRBV12-4 - TRBJ2-7 -
TGTGCCATCAGAGCGGCTAGCGGGAGGTTCTATGAGCAGTTCTTC CAIRAASGRFYEQFF TRBV10-3 - TRBJ2-1 TRBD2
TGTGCCAGCAGCTTAGCCCAACACGCAGATACGCAGTATTTT CASSLAQHADTQYF TRBV7-2 few TRBJ2-3 -
TGTGCCAGCAGCGTAACGCCTTCGGAGACCCAGTACTTC CASSVTPSETQYF TRBV9 few TRBJ2-5 -
TGCGCCAGCAGTTCCGACACGACGAACACTGGGGAGCTGTTTTTT CASSSDTTNTGELFF TRBV5-1 - TRBJ2-2 -
TGCAGTGCTATTGCCGACAGGCCTGCACAAGAGACCCAGTACTTC CSAIADRPAQETQYF TRBV20-1 few TRBJ2-5 -
TGTGCCAGCAGGGATAATTCACCCCTCCACTTT CASRDNSPLHF TRBV25-1 many TRBJ1-6 -
TGCGCCAGCAGTGAGTCGCCCGGGATTGGGACCACGCAGTATTTT CASSESPGIGTTQYF TRBV10-2 few TRBJ2-3 -
TGTGCCAGCAGCCGTGAGGGAAGAGGGCAGCCCCAGCATTTT CASSREGRGQPQHF TRBV7-2 - TRBJ1-5 -
TGTGCCAGCAGCCCAGACCCCGAGGGGGGGACTGAAGCTTTCTTT CASSPDPEGGTEAFF TRBV5-4 few TRBJ1-1 -
TGTGCCAGCAGCCCCCGGCGGGGTGAAAAACTGTTTTTT CASSPRRGEKLFF TRBV14 - TRBJ1-4 -
TGCGCCAGCAGCCTCATGACAGGAGCCCAAGAGACCCAGTACTTC CASSLMTGAQETQYF TRBV4-3 many TRBJ2-5 -
TGTGCCAGCAGCGCAACGGGCAGCCTCATTGGGCAGTACTTC CASSATGSLIGQYF TRBV28 - TRBJ2-7 -
TGTGCCAGCAGCTCACCAGACAGACACTCTGGGGCCAACGTCCTGACTTTC CASSSPDRHSGANVLTF TRBV7-3 few TRBJ2-6 -
TGTGCCAGCAGCGGCCGGGACAGGAGGGGGGAGACCCAGTACTTC CASSGRDRRGETQYF TRBV7-6 - TRBJ2-5 TRBD1
TGTGCCAGCATGGCGGGACAGTCCACAGATACGCAGTATTTT CASMAGQSTDTQYF TRBV27 few TRBJ2-3 -